This TCR beta chain was sequenced for a study of blood T cell repertoires in COVID-19. The method was immunoSEQ multiplex PCR; TCRdb's version includes in-frame clones alone and lacks a portion of them. The sample lists approximately 490,000 clones, about 85% seen once, with about 0.65% in the top ten. Membership in each cohort depended on participant-reported clinical history. Trimming took 0 bases from V and 8 from J, leaving 10 bases between them. Germline V CDR1 and CDR2: MRHNA, SNTAGT. The CDR3 has 13 residues. The sample comprised PBMCs or T cells enriched from blood (not recorded which). The rearrangement links TRBV6-4 to TRBJ1-2; D remains unclear. The sequence came from a woman aged 18-29 years who had recovered from COVID-19. The CDR3 reads CASSDSGGWGYTF. The CDR3 nucleotides read TGTGCCAGCAGTGACTCAGGAGGATGGGGCTACACCTTC.